Reported below is one T cell receptor beta chain. Treatment denoted: oral pan-JAK inhibitor, 5-10 mg twice daily. Germline loops: CDR1 GTSNPN, CDR2 SVGIG (reference sequence). V shed 1 base, J shed 5 bases, and the junction held 13 bases outside the gene matches. The CDR3 extends over 16 amino acids. The data derive from a study of CD8+ T cells in alopecia areata. Extracted RNA was reverse transcribed into cDNA, the sequencing template. Here immunoSEQ multiplex PCR was the method, and the copy in TCRdb shows in-frame clones only, minus some. This table has around 270,000 clones, 58% appearing once. V gene TRBV30 combines with J gene TRBJ2-7, with 8 bases lining up with TRBD2. The input for sequencing was CD4+ T cells sorted from blood, taken at week 24, from a patient treated with tofacitinib. This sequence originates from a human donor with alopecia areata. CDR3 DNA: TGTGCCTGGAGTGGGCACTCCGGACTAGCAAGCCACGAGCAGTACTTC. Protein product: CAWSGHSGLASHEQYF.